In its sample, the clone carrying this T cell receptor beta chain was seen many times. This sample is drawn from a study of Graves' ophthalmopathy and Graves' hyperthyroidism. The sequenced template was RNA, covering the TCR beta CDR3 region. The library came from an HTBI-primed first-round RT-PCR and a second-round multiplex PCR. MiXCR, run by TCRdb on the multiplex PCR reads, gives a single entry per CDR3 protein. Found here are roughly 600,000 distinct CDR3 sequences, about 35% of them singletons; the top ten hold roughly 4.5%. Germline V CDR1 and CDR2: LNHDA, SQIVND (reference sequence). The ends were cut back, 5 bases at V and 1 base at J, with 9 bases in the middle. The CDR3 has 13 residues.

The receptor comes from an adult man with Graves' hyperthyroidism. The chain joins TRBV19 to TRBJ2-7; D call uncertain. Sequenced: peripheral blood or thyroid tissue (not recorded which). The CDR3 DNA sequence: TGTGCCAGTAGTGATGACCTTTCCTACGAGCAGTACTTC. It is translated as CASSDDLSYEQYF.